This TCR beta chain was sequenced during a study of shared clonotypes between healthy human individuals. Study in general: Each donor's CD8 memory used one plate, CD8 naive two, each CD4 subset three.

This clone was seen ten or more times. Its antigen is not identified. The table came from immunoSEQ multiplex PCR; TCRdb's copy has only in-frame clones and leaves some out. Found here are approximately 99,000 clones, around 68% of them singletons; the top ten hold 24%. CDR1 SEHNR and CDR2 FQNEAQ come from the germline V gene (reference sequence). Losses at the gene ends were 8 bases for V and 5 bases for J; bases not matched to a gene: 15. This CDR3 has 17 residues. Notes on the study in general: Larger estimated richness was generally seen in naive subsets than in memory subsets. A limitation of the genetic and exposure-history diversity represented arose from few donors.

Sequencing used memory CD8+ T cells sorted from blood. Subset noted: CD45RO+ cells pooled with CCR7-negative TemRA cells. The sequence derives from a woman between 25 and 40 years old in good health. The V gene is TRBV7-9, the J gene TRBJ2-2, with TRBD1 matching 9 bases. CDR3 sequence (DNA): TGTGCCAGCTCTCCTTTCTGGACAGGGGTGCGGACCGGGGAGCTGTTTTTT. It is translated as CASSPFWTGVRTGELFF.